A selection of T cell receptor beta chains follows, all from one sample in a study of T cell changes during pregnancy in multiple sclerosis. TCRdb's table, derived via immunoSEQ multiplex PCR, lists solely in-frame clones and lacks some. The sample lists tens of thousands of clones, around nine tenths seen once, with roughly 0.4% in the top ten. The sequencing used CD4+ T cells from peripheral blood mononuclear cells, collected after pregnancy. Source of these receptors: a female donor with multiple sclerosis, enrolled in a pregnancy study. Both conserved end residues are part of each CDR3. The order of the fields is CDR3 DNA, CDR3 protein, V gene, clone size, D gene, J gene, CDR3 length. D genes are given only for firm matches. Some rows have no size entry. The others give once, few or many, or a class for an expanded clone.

CDR3 DNA: TGTGCCAGCTACCCGAGGTGGAGGGGACGCAATCAGCCCCAGCATTTT
CDR3 protein: CASYPRWRGRNQPQHF
V gene: TRBV28
clone size: NA
D gene: NA
J gene: TRBJ1-5
CDR3 length: 16

CDR3 DNA: TGCGCCAGCAGCGCACTAGCGGGCTCCTACGAGCAGTACTTC
CDR3 protein: CASSALAGSYEQYF
V gene: TRBV4-3
clone size: NA
D gene: TRBD2
J gene: TRBJ2-7
CDR3 length: 14

CDR3 DNA: TGCAGCGTTGAAGTGGTCCCGGGGACAGGGAAGGGGCTACGAGTGCAGTACTTC
CDR3 protein: CSVEVVPGTGKGLRVQYF
V gene: TRBV29-1
clone size: once
D gene: TRBD1
J gene: TRBJ2-7
CDR3 length: 18

CDR3 DNA: TGTGCCAGCAGCTCCGGCCAAGGAGTTAATGAAAAACTGTTTTTT
CDR3 protein: CASSSGQGVNEKLFF
V gene: TRBV5-6
clone size: NA
D gene: NA
J gene: TRBJ1-4
CDR3 length: 15

CDR3 DNA: TGCGCCAGCAGCTTCCTACAGGTGAACACTGAAGCTTTCTTT
CDR3 protein: CASSFLQVNTEAFF
V gene: TRBV5-1
clone size: NA
D gene: NA
J gene: TRBJ1-1
CDR3 length: 14

CDR3 DNA: TGTGCCAGTAGGTATACAAGGACAGCTAGTTATCAGCCCCAGCATTTT
CDR3 protein: CASRYTRTASYQPQHF
V gene: TRBV19
clone size: NA
D gene: NA
J gene: TRBJ1-5
CDR3 length: 16

CDR3 DNA: TGCGCCAGCAGCCAAGATATAGGGGGGGGTACTGAAGCTTTCTTT
CDR3 protein: CASSQDIGGGTEAFF
V gene: TRBV4-3
clone size: NA
D gene: NA
J gene: TRBJ1-1
CDR3 length: 15

CDR3 DNA: TGTGCCAGCAGCTTAGATGGAGGGGTGCCCCAGCATTTT
CDR3 protein: CASSLDGGVPQHF
V gene: TRBV7-2
clone size: NA
D gene: NA
J gene: TRBJ1-5
CDR3 length: 13

CDR3 DNA: TGTGCCAGCAGCTTTCCCGGCGGGAGCAATGAGCAGTTCTTC
CDR3 protein: CASSFPGGSNEQFF
V gene: TRBV11-1
clone size: NA
D gene: TRBD2
J gene: TRBJ2-1
CDR3 length: 14

CDR3 DNA: TGTGCCAGCAGTGATTTTTTGCAGGCGCCGCCCAATGAGCAGTTCTTC
CDR3 protein: CASSDFLQAPPNEQFF
V gene: TRBV2
clone size: NA
D gene: NA
J gene: TRBJ2-1
CDR3 length: 16

CDR3 DNA: TGTGCCAGCAGTTTACCTCTAAAGAGGGTAAAATCCTACGAGCAGTACTTC
CDR3 protein: CASSLPLKRVKSYEQYF
V gene: TRBV28
clone size: NA
D gene: NA
J gene: TRBJ2-7
CDR3 length: 17

CDR3 DNA: TGTGCCTGGCAGGGGGCCACTGAAGCTTTCTTT
CDR3 protein: CAWQGATEAFF
V gene: TRBV30
clone size: NA
D gene: TRBD1
J gene: TRBJ1-1
CDR3 length: 11

CDR3 DNA: TGTGCCAGCAGCTTTCGGACAGGTGAAGCTTTCTTT
CDR3 protein: CASSFRTGEAFF
V gene: TRBV9
clone size: NA
D gene: TRBD1
J gene: TRBJ1-1
CDR3 length: 12

CDR3 DNA: TGTGCCAGCAGTTTCTTGGCAGGGGGCATCTACTATGGCTACACCTTC
CDR3 protein: CASSFLAGGIYYGYTF
V gene: TRBV27
clone size: once
D gene: TRBD1
J gene: TRBJ1-2
CDR3 length: 16

CDR3 DNA: TGCGCCAGCAGCCAAGCGGTGGTCGGAGGAGACACTGAAGCTTTCTTT
CDR3 protein: CASSQAVVGGDTEAFF
V gene: TRBV4-1
clone size: NA
D gene: NA
J gene: TRBJ1-1
CDR3 length: 16

CDR3 DNA: TGTGCCAGCAGCCACCAGACAGGGGTAAACAATGAGCAGTTCTTC
CDR3 protein: CASSHQTGVNNEQFF
V gene: TRBV14
clone size: NA
D gene: TRBD1
J gene: TRBJ2-1
CDR3 length: 15

CDR3 DNA: TGTGCCAGCAGTTTCGGACAGGGCAGGGAGGTCTACGAGCAGTACTTC
CDR3 protein: CASSFGQGREVYEQYF
V gene: TRBV27
clone size: NA
D gene: TRBD1
J gene: TRBJ2-7
CDR3 length: 16

CDR3 DNA: TGTGCCAGCAGCGGCCAGACAGGGAACTATGGCTACACCTTC
CDR3 protein: CASSGQTGNYGYTF
V gene: TRBV7-2
clone size: NA
D gene: TRBD1
J gene: TRBJ1-2
CDR3 length: 14

CDR3 DNA: TGCGCCAGCAGCGAAACAGACTACGAGCAGTACTTC
CDR3 protein: CASSETDYEQYF
V gene: TRBV5-1
clone size: NA
D gene: NA
J gene: TRBJ2-7
CDR3 length: 12

CDR3 DNA: TGTGCCAGCAGCTTATACGGGAGAGCCCCCCACAATGAGCAGTTCTTC
CDR3 protein: CASSLYGRAPHNEQFF
V gene: TRBV7-2
clone size: NA
D gene: NA
J gene: TRBJ2-1
CDR3 length: 16

CDR3 DNA: TGCAGCGTCCAAAGGGATAGCGGGAGGAAAAATGAGCAGTTCTTC
CDR3 protein: CSVQRDSGRKNEQFF
V gene: TRBV29-1
clone size: NA
D gene: TRBD2
J gene: TRBJ2-1
CDR3 length: 15

CDR3 DNA: TGTGCCAGCAGTTCAACCTTTAGCGGGAGCTCAGATACGCAGTATTTT
CDR3 protein: CASSSTFSGSSDTQYF
V gene: TRBV6-5
clone size: few
D gene: TRBD2
J gene: TRBJ2-3
CDR3 length: 16

CDR3 DNA: TGTGCCAGCAATGACAGGGGGACGGTTAGCAATCAGCCCCAGCATTTT
CDR3 protein: CASNDRGTVSNQPQHF
V gene: TRBV6-1
clone size: NA
D gene: TRBD1
J gene: TRBJ1-5
CDR3 length: 16

CDR3 DNA: TGTGCCAGCAGCCCCCCCGGGACAGGGAGAGAAAAACTGTTTTTT
CDR3 protein: CASSPPGTGREKLFF
V gene: TRBV9
clone size: NA
D gene: TRBD1
J gene: TRBJ1-4
CDR3 length: 15

CDR3 DNA: TGCGCCAGCAGCTTACCGGTCTCCTACGAGCAGTACTTC
CDR3 protein: CASSLPVSYEQYF
V gene: TRBV5-1
clone size: once
D gene: NA
J gene: TRBJ2-7
CDR3 length: 13

CDR3 DNA: TGCGCCAGCAGCCGCTCAATAACGGGACAGGGAACTGGAAACACCATATATTTT
CDR3 protein: CASSRSITGQGTGNTIYF
V gene: TRBV5-1
clone size: NA
D gene: TRBD1
J gene: TRBJ1-3
CDR3 length: 18

CDR3 DNA: TGTGCCAGCAGCTTCAAAACAGGGATGGCTGAAGCTTTCTTT
CDR3 protein: CASSFKTGMAEAFF
V gene: TRBV7-3
clone size: NA
D gene: NA
J gene: TRBJ1-1
CDR3 length: 14

CDR3 DNA: TGTGCCAGCAGCTTCCAGGCCTACGAGCAGTACTTC
CDR3 protein: CASSFQAYEQYF
V gene: TRBV5-6
clone size: once
D gene: NA
J gene: TRBJ2-7
CDR3 length: 12

CDR3 DNA: TGTGCCAGCAGCTTGGTCCCCCCCGGACAGGGAATCAACACCGGGGAGCTGTTTTTT
CDR3 protein: CASSLVPPGQGINTGELFF
V gene: TRBV7-6
clone size: once
D gene: TRBD1
J gene: TRBJ2-2
CDR3 length: 19

CDR3 DNA: TGCGCCAGCAGCCGAGTGACTAGCGGGTCCTACGAGCAGTACTTC
CDR3 protein: CASSRVTSGSYEQYF
V gene: TRBV4-1
clone size: NA
D gene: TRBD2
J gene: TRBJ2-7
CDR3 length: 15

CDR3 DNA: TGCGCCAGCAGCCCCCGGGACAGGGGGCGCCGAAACACTGAAGCTTTCTTT
CDR3 protein: CASSPRDRGRRNTEAFF
V gene: TRBV5-1
clone size: NA
D gene: TRBD1
J gene: TRBJ1-1
CDR3 length: 17

CDR3 DNA: TGCGCCAGCAGCCAGGGGACTAGCGGGAGACCGGGCCAAGAGACCCAGTACTTC
CDR3 protein: CASSQGTSGRPGQETQYF
V gene: TRBV4-1
clone size: NA
D gene: TRBD2
J gene: TRBJ2-5
CDR3 length: 18

CDR3 DNA: TGTGCCAGCAGCTTAGTAACGGGGTACGAGCAGTACTTC
CDR3 protein: CASSLVTGYEQYF
V gene: TRBV7-8
clone size: NA
D gene: NA
J gene: TRBJ2-7
CDR3 length: 13

CDR3 DNA: TGCGCCAGCAGTGAGTGGGGGGGGCGTAATGAGCAGTTCTTC
CDR3 protein: CASSEWGGRNEQFF
V gene: TRBV10-1
clone size: NA
D gene: NA
J gene: TRBJ2-1
CDR3 length: 14

CDR3 DNA: TGTGCCAGCAGCGGTCCAGGGGAGGGGTATGGCTACACCTTC
CDR3 protein: CASSGPGEGYGYTF
V gene: TRBV7-2
clone size: many
D gene: NA
J gene: TRBJ1-2
CDR3 length: 14

CDR3 DNA: TGTGCCAGCAGAGCTACAGGGGTTGGGGCCAACGTCCTGACTTTC
CDR3 protein: CASRATGVGANVLTF
V gene: TRBV28
clone size: NA
D gene: TRBD1
J gene: TRBJ2-6
CDR3 length: 15